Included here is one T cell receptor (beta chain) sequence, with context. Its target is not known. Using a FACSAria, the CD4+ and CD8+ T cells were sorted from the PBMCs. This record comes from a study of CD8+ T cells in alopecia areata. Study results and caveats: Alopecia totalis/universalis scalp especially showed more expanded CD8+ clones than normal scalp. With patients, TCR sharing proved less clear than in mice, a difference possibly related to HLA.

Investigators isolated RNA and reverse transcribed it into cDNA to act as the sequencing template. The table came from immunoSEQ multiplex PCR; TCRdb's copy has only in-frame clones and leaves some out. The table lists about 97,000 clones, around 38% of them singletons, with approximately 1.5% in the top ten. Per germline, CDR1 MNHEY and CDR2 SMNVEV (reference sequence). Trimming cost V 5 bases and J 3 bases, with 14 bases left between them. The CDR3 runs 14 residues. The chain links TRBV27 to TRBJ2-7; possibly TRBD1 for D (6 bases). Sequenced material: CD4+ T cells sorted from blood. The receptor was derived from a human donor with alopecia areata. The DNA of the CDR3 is TGTGCCAGCAGTATCAACAGGGACGACTACGAGCAGTACTTC. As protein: CASSINRDDYEQYF.